The next 2 T cell receptor beta chains were all read from a single sample in a study of shared clonotypes between healthy human individuals. TCRdb keeps only in-frame clones here, not all; method: immunoSEQ multiplex PCR. The data hold a few million clones, with 85% to 95% observed a single time. CD8 cells classed as naive were CD45RO-negative and positively selected for CCR7, excluding terminally differentiated effector memory CD45RA+ cells. Sequencing was carried out using naive CD8+ T cells from PBMCs. The receptor source for this set is a man between 18 and 35 years old in good health. Some clones in this sample may be carry-over from other donors' samples.

The chain has TRBV9 and TRBJ2-5; perhaps TRBD1 as D (6 bases). Germline V gene lookup returns CDR1 SGDLS and CDR2 YYNGEE. Trimming shortened V by 3 bases and J by 4 bases, and 16 bases separated the two germline ends. CDR3 length: 15 residues. Here the CDR3 reads CASSGGIDRSETQYF. CDR3 coding DNA: TGTGCCAGCAGCGGTGGGATCGACAGGTCAGAGACCCAGTACTTC.

This clone was seen only once. V usage is TRBV2 and J usage is TRBJ2-1; either TRBD1 or TRBD2 may supply D (5 bases each). Germline V gene lookup returns CDR1 SNHLY and CDR2 FYNNEI. V lost 6 bases, J lost 5 bases, and 20 bases lay in between. The length of the CDR3 is 16 residues. The CDR3 protein is CASSERDRLLDNEQFF. CDR3 DNA sequence: TGTGCCAGCAGCGAACGGGACCGCCTCCTGGACAATGAGCAGTTCTTC.